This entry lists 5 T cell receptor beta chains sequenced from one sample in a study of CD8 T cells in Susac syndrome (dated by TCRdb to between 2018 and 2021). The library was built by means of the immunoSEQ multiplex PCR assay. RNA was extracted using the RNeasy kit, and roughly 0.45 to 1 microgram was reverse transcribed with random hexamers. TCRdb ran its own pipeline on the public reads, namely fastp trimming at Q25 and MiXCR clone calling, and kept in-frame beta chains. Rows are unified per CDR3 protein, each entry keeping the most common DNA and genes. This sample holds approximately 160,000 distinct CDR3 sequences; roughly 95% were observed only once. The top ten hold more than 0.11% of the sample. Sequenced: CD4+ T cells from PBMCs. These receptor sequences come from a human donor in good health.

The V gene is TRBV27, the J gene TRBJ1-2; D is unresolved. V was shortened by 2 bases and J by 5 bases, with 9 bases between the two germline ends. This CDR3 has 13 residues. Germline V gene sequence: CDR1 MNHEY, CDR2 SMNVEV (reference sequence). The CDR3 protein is CASSLGVSYGYTF. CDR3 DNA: TGTGCCAGCAGTTTAGGGGTCTCTTATGGCTACACCTTC.

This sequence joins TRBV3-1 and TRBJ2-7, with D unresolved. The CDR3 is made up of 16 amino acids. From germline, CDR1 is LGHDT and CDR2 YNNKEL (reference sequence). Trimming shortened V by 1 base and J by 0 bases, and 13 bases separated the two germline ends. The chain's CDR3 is CASSQGSWPLSYEQYF. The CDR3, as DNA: TGTGCCAGCAGCCAAGGAAGTTGGCCCCTCTCCTACGAGCAGTACTTC.

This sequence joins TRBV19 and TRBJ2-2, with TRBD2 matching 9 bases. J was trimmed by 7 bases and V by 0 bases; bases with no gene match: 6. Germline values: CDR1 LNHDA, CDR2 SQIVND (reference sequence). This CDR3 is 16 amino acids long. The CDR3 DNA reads TGTGCCAGTAGTATAGAACGAGCGGGGGGTGGCGGGGAGCTGTTTTTT. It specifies CASSIERAGGGGELFF.

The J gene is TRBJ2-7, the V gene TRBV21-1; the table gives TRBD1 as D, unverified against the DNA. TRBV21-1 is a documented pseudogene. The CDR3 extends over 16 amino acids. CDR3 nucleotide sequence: TGTGCCAGCAGCAAAGGGCGACTAGCGGACAGGGGGGAGCAGTACTTC. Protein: CASSKGRLADRGEQYF.

The CDR3 nucleotides read TGTGCCACCAGCAGAGATTCTGGCAGGGGTGATGAAAAACTGTTTTTT. Amino acids: CATSRDSGRGDEKLFF. V and J are TRBV15 and TRBJ1-4, with D maybe TRBD1 (6 bases). CDR3 length: 16 residues. Looked up from germline, CDR1 is LNHNV and CDR2 is YYDKDF (reference sequence). V gave up 0 bases and J gave up 6 bases, with 14 bases separating them.